This TCR beta chain was captured in a study of blood T cell repertoires in COVID-19. The length of the CDR3 is 14 residues. Germline V gives CDR1 SQVTM, CDR2 ANQGSEA. V lost 6 bases, J lost 2 bases, and 7 bases stayed unmatched. Authors' data handling: Amplified reference gene primers provided the basis for estimating nucleated cell counts. The method was immunoSEQ multiplex PCR; TCRdb's version includes in-frame clones alone and lacks a portion of them. The DNA gave D and trimming, while V, J and clone size come from that table. The table records 300,000 to 500,000 clones, more than 75% of them present only once.

The chain recombines TRBV29-1 with TRBJ2-4; 7 positions match TRBD1. This TCR derives from a young woman with acute COVID-19. Material for sequencing was PBMCs or T cells enriched from blood (not recorded which). CDR3 residues: CSVFDRVTKNIQYF. The CDR3 coding sequence is TGCAGCGTCTTTGACAGGGTGACCAAAAACATTCAGTACTTC.